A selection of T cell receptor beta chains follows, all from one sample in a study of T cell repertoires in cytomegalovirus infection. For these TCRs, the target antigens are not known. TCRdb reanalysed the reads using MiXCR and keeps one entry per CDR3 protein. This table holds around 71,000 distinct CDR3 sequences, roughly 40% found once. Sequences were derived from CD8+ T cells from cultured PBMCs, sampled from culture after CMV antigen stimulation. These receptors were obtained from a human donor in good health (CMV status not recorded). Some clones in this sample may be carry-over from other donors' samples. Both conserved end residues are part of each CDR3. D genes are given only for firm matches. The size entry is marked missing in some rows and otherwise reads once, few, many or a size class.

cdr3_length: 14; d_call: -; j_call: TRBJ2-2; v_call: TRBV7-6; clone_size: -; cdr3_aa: CASSLAQLTGELFF; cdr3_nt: TGTGCCAGCAGCTTAGCCCAGCTCACCGGGGAGCTGTTTTTT
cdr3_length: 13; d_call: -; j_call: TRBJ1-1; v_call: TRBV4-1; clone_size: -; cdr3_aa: CASRADRNTEAFF; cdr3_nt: TGCGCCAGCAGGGCGGACAGGAACACTGAAGCTTTCTTT
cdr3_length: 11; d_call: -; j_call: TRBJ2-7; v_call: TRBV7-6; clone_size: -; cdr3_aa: CASSYGVEQYF; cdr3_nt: TGTGCCAGCAGCTACGGCGTGGAGCAGTACTTC
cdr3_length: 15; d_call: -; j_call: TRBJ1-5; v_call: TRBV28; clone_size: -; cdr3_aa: CASSPGEGGRQPQHF; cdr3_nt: TGTGCCAGCAGTCCCGGGGAGGGGGGAAGGCAGCCCCAGCATTTT
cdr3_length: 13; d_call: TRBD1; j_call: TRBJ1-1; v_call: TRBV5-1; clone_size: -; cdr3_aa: CASSFDRGPEAFF; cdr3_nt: TGCGCCAGCAGCTTCGACAGGGGACCTGAAGCTTTCTTT
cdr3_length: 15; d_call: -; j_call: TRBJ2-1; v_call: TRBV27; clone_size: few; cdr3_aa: CASSLSRTGPNEQFF; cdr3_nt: TGTGCCAGCAGTTTATCGCGTACAGGGCCCAATGAGCAGTTCTTC
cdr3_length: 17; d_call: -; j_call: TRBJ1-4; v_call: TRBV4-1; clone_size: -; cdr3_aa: CASSQAASAGDGEKLFF; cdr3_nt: TGCGCCAGCAGCCAGGCCGCCTCTGCGGGGGATGGTGAAAAACTGTTTTTT
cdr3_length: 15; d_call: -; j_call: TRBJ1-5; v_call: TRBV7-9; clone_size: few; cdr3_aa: CASSLWRISNQPQHF; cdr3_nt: TGTGCCAGCAGCTTATGGCGGATTAGCAATCAGCCCCAGCATTTT
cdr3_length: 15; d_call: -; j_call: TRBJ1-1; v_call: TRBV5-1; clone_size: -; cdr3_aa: CASNLLYGGNTEAFF; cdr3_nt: TGCGCCAGCAATTTATTATACGGGGGGAACACTGAAGCTTTCTTT
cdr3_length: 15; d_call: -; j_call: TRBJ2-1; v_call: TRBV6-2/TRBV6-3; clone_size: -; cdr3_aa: CASRVREAWSGEQFF; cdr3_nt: TGTGCCAGCAGGGTCAGGGAAGCATGGTCGGGTGAGCAGTTCTTC
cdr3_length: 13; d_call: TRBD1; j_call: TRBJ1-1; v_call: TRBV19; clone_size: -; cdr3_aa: CASSIVGGSGAFF; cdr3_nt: TGTGCCAGTAGTATCGTAGGGGGCTCGGGAGCTTTCTTT
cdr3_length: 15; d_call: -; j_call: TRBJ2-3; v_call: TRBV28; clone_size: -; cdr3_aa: CASSFRRGVTDTQYF; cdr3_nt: TGTGCCAGCAGTTTTAGACGGGGAGTCACAGATACGCAGTATTTT
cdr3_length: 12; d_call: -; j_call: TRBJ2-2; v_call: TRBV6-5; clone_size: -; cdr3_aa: CASRTVTGELFF; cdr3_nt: TGTGCCAGCAGAACAGTCACCGGGGAGCTGTTTTTT
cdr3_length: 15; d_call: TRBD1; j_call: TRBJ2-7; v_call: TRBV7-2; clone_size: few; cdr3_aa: CASSYGDRGPWEQYF; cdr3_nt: TGTGCCAGCAGCTACGGGGACAGGGGGCCTTGGGAGCAGTACTTC
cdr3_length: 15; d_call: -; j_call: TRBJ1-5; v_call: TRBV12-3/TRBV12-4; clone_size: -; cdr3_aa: CASSNREGPEQPQHF; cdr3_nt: TGTGCCAGCAGTAACAGGGAGGGCCCGGAGCAGCCCCAGCATTTT
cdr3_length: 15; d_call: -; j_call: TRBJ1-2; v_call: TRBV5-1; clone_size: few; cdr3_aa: CASSLEPLARYGYTF; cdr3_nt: TGCGCCAGCAGCTTGGAGCCCCTGGCCCGTTATGGCTACACCTTC
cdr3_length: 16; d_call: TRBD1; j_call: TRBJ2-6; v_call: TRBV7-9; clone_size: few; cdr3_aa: CASSPTGASGANVLTF; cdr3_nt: TGTGCCAGCAGCCCGACAGGGGCGTCTGGGGCCAACGTCCTGACTTTC
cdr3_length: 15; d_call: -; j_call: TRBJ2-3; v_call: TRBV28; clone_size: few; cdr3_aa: CASTYPRDSTDTQYF; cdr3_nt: TGTGCCAGCACTTACCCCCGGGACAGCACAGATACGCAGTATTTT
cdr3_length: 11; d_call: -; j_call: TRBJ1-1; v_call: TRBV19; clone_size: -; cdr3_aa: CASSIYGEAFF; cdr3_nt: TGTGCCAGTAGTATATACGGTGAAGCTTTCTTT
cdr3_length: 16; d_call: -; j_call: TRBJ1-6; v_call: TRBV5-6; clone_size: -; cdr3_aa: CASSPGGNPYNSPLHF; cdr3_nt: TGTGCCAGCAGCCCGGGCGGAAACCCTTATAATTCACCCCTCCACTTT
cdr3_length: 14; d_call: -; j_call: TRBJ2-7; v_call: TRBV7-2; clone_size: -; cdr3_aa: CASSLGMGDYEQYF; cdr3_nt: TGTGCCAGCAGCTTAGGTATGGGGGACTACGAGCAGTACTTC
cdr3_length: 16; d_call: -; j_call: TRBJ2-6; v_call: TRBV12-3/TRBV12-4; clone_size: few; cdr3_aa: CASTISSISGANVLTF; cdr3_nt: TGTGCCAGCACCATATCGAGTATCTCTGGGGCCAACGTCCTGACTTTC
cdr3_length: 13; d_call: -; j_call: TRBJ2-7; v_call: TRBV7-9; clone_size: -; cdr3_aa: CASSRILDREQYF; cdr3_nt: TGTGCCAGCAGCCGTATCCTCGACAGAGAGCAGTACTTC
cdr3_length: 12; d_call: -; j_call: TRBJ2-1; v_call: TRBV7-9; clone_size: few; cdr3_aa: CATGTPYNEQFF; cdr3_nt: TGTGCCACCGGGACACCCTACAATGAGCAGTTCTTC
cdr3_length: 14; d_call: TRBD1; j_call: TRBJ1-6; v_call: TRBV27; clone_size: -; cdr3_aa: CASSDGQGGSPLHF; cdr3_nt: TGTGCCAGCAGCGACGGACAGGGAGGTTCACCCCTCCACTTT
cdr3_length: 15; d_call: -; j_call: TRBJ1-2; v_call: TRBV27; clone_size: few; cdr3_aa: CASRRTPGVNYGYTF; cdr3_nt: TGTGCCAGCAGACGCACTCCAGGGGTTAACTATGGCTACACCTTC
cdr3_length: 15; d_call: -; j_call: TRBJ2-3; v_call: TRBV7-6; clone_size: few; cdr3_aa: CASSSRGPSTDTQYF; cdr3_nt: TGTGCCAGCAGCTCCAGGGGACCTAGCACAGATACGCAGTATTTT
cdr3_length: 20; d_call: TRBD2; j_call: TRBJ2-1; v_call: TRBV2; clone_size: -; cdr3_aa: CASSGSKRYSVGRSYNEQFF; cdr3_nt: TGTGCCAGCAGTGGAAGCAAGCGTTACTCTGTCGGGAGGTCCTACAATGAGCAGTTCTTC
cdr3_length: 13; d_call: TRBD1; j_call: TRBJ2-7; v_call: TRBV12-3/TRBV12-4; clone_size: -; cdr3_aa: CASMQFQGDEQYF; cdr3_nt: TGTGCCAGCATGCAGTTTCAGGGGGACGAGCAGTACTTC
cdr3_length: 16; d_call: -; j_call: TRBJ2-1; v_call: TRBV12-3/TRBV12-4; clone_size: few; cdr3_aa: CASSFRLGAIYNEQFF; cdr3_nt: TGTGCCAGCAGTTTTCGGCTGGGGGCGATCTACAATGAGCAGTTCTTC
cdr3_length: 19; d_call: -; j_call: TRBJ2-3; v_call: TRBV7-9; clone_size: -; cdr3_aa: CASSLFWGDGTPHTDTQYF; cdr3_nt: TGTGCCAGCAGCTTATTCTGGGGTGACGGGACACCCCACACAGATACGCAGTATTTT
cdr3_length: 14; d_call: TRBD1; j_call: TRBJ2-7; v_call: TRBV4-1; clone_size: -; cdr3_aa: CASSQGGTGDEQYF; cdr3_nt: TGCGCCAGCAGCCAAGGCGGGACAGGGGACGAGCAGTACTTC
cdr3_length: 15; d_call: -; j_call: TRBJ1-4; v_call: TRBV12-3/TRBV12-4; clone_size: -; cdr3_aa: CASSSNRATNEKLFF; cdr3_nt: TGTGCCAGCAGTTCAAACAGGGCAACTAATGAAAAACTGTTTTTT